One sample yielded the 29 T cell receptor beta chains listed below, sequenced in a study of blood T cell repertoires in COVID-19 (dated by TCRdb to 2018 to 2021). The method behind the library was the immunoSEQ multiplex PCR assay. As stored in TCRdb, this immuneACCESS dataset retains in-frame rearrangements with V and J assigned. A fraction of the clones does not appear; measured against another copy, unresolved V genes explain less than half of the discrepancy, and the remainder lacks a known reason. The table for this sample lists tens of thousands of clones; around 86% of them were counted only once. 1.5% to 2% of the sample goes to the ten largest clones. The sample was peripheral blood. Receptors originate from a man under 40 with acute or convalescent COVID-19.

This sequence joins TRBV7-9 and TRBJ1-3; D gene unclear. The CDR3 consists of 15 residues. V shed 4 bases and J shed 0 bases, with 10 bases lying between them. Per the germline V gene, CDR1 is SEHNR and CDR2 is FQNEAQ (reference sequence). Here the CDR3 reads CASSSTPNSGNTIYF. In DNA form, the CDR3 reads TGTGCCAGCAGCTCGACACCCAACTCTGGAAACACCATATATTTT.

The gene calls are TRBV2 and TRBJ1-1; TRBD1 aligns across 8 bases. CDR1 is SNHLY, CDR2 FYNNEI, per germline. The CDR3 runs 16 residues. V was clipped by 0 bases and J by 5 bases; unmatched bases: 8. Here the CDR3 reads CASSEALPGGGTEAFF. In nucleotides, the CDR3 is TGTGCCAGCAGTGAAGCGCTTCCAGGGGGCGGGACTGAAGCTTTCTTT.

The rearrangement joins TRBV3-1 (or the pseudogene TRBV3-2) to TRBJ1-1; 7 bases agree with TRBD1. V lost 4 bases, J lost 11 bases, and 10 bases stayed unmatched. Germline values: CDR1 LGHDT, CDR2 YNNKEL (reference sequence). This CDR3 spans 13 amino acids. This chain's CDR3 is CASSPQSTGVAFF. Written as DNA, the CDR3 is TGTGCCAGCAGCCCCCAATCCACAGGGGTTGCTTTCTTT.

The chain combines TRBV18 with TRBJ1-2, with TRBD1 identical over 10 bases. This CDR3 spans 17 amino acids. Germline CDR1 reads KGHSH; CDR2 reads LQKENI. V trimming: 2 bases; J trimming: 7 bases; junction bases outside the gene matches: 13. This CDR3 reads CASSPRDRGLRGSGYTF. The CDR3 DNA is TGTGCCAGCTCACCAAGGGACAGGGGACTGCGGGGGTCTGGCTACACCTTC.

The chain uses TRBV2 and TRBJ1-1, with D tentatively TRBD1 (6 bases). CDR3 size: 15 residues. In germline, CDR1 is SNHLY, CDR2 FYNNEI. Deletions cut 6 bases from V and 6 bases from J, with 20 bases between. The chain's CDR3 is CASRGPYTGIAEAFF. The CDR3 region has the DNA TGTGCCAGCAGGGGGCCCTACACAGGGATAGCTGAAGCTTTCTTT.

In its sample, this clone was seen once. This chain connects TRBV10-2 to TRBJ1-6, with D possibly matching TRBD1 (5 bases). Germline loops: CDR1 WSHSY, CDR2 SAAADI. With 0 bases removed from V and 8 bases from J, the gap between germline ends came to 11 bases. The CDR3 consists of 15 residues. The CDR3 nucleotides read TGCGCCAGCAGTGAGTCGACTCGGGGGGATTCACCCCTCCACTTT. It is translated as CASSESTRGDSPLHF.

The chain couples TRBV19 to TRBJ2-3; possibly TRBD2 for D (5 bases). V was trimmed by 0 bases and J by 9 bases, leaving 13 bases between them. Germline assignment: CDR1 LNHDA and CDR2 SQIVND (reference sequence). CDR3 length: 14 residues. CDR3 protein: CASSIDLRTPTQYF. For the CDR3, the DNA is TGTGCCAGTAGTATAGATCTCCGGACTCCGACGCAGTATTTT. The whole variable domain, filled in from reference TRBV19 and TRBJ2-3, reads DGGITQSPKYLFRKEGQNVTLSCEQNLNHDAMYWYRQDPGQGLRLIYYSQIVNDFQKGDIAEGYSVSREKKESFPLTVTSAQKNPTAFYLCASSIDLRTPTQYFGPGTRLTVL.

CDR3 protein: CASSPSGYGYTF. The DNA of the CDR3 is TGTGCCAGCTCACCATCGGGCTATGGCTACACCTTC. V and J are TRBV18 and TRBJ1-2; D not resolved. V shed 2 bases and J shed 4 bases, with 5 bases lying between them. The V gene's germline CDR1 is KGHSH and CDR2 LQKENI. The CDR3 has 12 amino acids.

This chain uses TRBV6-5 with TRBJ1-2; no definite D call. This CDR3 is 14 amino acids long. The germline V and J ends were trimmed by 7 bases and 4 bases, with 16 bases remaining between them. The germline CDR1 and CDR2 sequences are MNHEY and SVGAGI. CDR3 amino acids: CASKQGRVSYGYTF. CDR3 DNA sequence: TGTGCCAGCAAACAAGGCCGGGTCAGCTATGGCTACACCTTC.

The V gene is TRBV28, the J gene TRBJ1-5, with D hard to call. The CDR3 length is 15 residues. The germline V gene has CDR1 MDHEN and CDR2 SYDVKM. V was shortened by 0 bases and J by 7 bases, with 13 bases between the two germline ends. The CDR3 DNA reads TGTGCCAGCAGTTTATGGGGCCTACTTATGCAGCCCCAGCATTTT. Its translation is CASSLWGLLMQPQHF.

The rearrangement joins TRBV5-4 to TRBJ1-1, with D perhaps matching TRBD1 (5 bases). Trimming left V 0 bases short and J 5 bases short, with 17 bases between. Looked up from germline, CDR1 is SGHNT and CDR2 is YYREEE (reference sequence). The CDR3 has 16 residues. CDR3 sequence: CASSLGGLAGETEAFF. The CDR3 coding sequence is TGTGCCAGCAGCTTGGGGGGACTAGCTGGGGAAACTGAAGCTTTCTTT.

The chain couples TRBV6-5 to TRBJ2-7; 7 bases fit TRBD2. This CDR3 is 14 amino acids long. V shed 10 bases, J shed 1 base, and the junction held 10 bases outside the gene matches. Germline V lookup: CDR1 MNHEY, CDR2 SVGAGI. The CDR3 DNA follows: TGTGCCACATATGGGCGGGAGCGTTCCTACGAGCAGTACTTC. The encoded protein is CATYGRERSYEQYF.

In nucleotides, the CDR3 is TGTGCTAGTTATCAGTCAGCTGGAAACACCATATATTTT. It encodes CASYQSAGNTIYF. This chain joins TRBV12-5 and TRBJ1-3; D remains unclear. Trimming removed 8 bases at V and 2 bases at J, with 10 bases between. The germline CDR1 and CDR2 sequences are LGHNT and FRNRAP. This CDR3 is 13 amino acids long. Full variable domain (missing parts from reference TRBV12-5 and TRBJ1-3): DARVTQTPRHKVTEMGQEVTMRCQPILGHNTVFWYRQTMMQGLELLAYFRNRAPLDDSGMPKDRFSAEMPDATLATLKIQPSEPRDSAVYFCASYQSAGNTIYFGEGSWLTVV.

This chain links TRBV30 with TRBJ2-5, with 7 bases identical to TRBD2. The CDR3 runs 14 residues. Unmatched junction bases numbered 8, after V lost 2 bases and J lost 5 bases. Germline V gene data show CDR1 as GTSNPN and CDR2 as SVGIG (reference sequence). The CDR3 DNA reads TGTGCCTGGAGTAGAGGCGGGAGCGGTGAGACCCAGTACTTC. It specifies CAWSRGGSGETQYF.

With respect to this clone: A junction boundary mismatches the germline segment, possibly from a read error. The chain combines TRBV2 with TRBJ2-4; 12 bases agree with TRBD2. The CDR3 runs to 16 residues. CDR1 and CDR2 (germline): SNHLY, FYNNEI. CDR3 DNA sequence: TGTGCCAGCAGTGGAGTTACTAGCGGGGGGCTCCTCGCTTCGGACTTC. Encoded protein: CASSGVTSGGLLASDF.

The chain employs TRBV7-2 and TRBJ1-2; 9 bases are shared with TRBD1. In germline, CDR1 is SGHTA, CDR2 FQGNSA. CDR3 length: 15 residues. With 2 bases clipped from V and 4 bases from J, the junction kept 5 bases outside the gene matches. The CDR3 sequence is CASSLTTGGPYGYTF. Here the CDR3 DNA reads TGTGCCAGCAGCTTAACGACAGGGGGTCCCTATGGCTACACCTTC.

This clone appeared once. This chain joins TRBV27 and TRBJ1-6; maybe TRBD1 (5 bases). Between the trimmed V and J ends, which lost 6 bases and 9 bases, there was a span of 15 bases. The V gene's germline CDR1 is MNHEY and CDR2 SMNVEV (reference sequence). There are 14 residues in the CDR3. The CDR3 DNA reads TGTGCCAGCAGGGTACAGGCAGATGGTTCACCCCTCCACTTT. Protein product: CASRVQADGSPLHF.

The count of this clone is one. The V and J genes are TRBV18 and TRBJ2-7; maybe TRBD2 (5 bases). This CDR3 region has 15 residues. Germline assignment: CDR1 KGHSH and CDR2 LQKENI. The V end lost 4 bases, the J end lost 3 bases, and 16 bases lay between the germline ends. DNA of the CDR3: TGTGCCAGCTCACGGCTAGCAGCTGAGTTCTACGAGCAGTACGTC. It yields the protein CASSRLAAEFYEQYV.

This clone was found once. CDR3: CASGQLTGADTQYF. In DNA, the CDR3 is TGTGCTAGTGGGCAACTCACAGGGGCAGATACGCAGTATTTT. The rearrangement uses TRBV12-5 and TRBJ2-3, with TRBD1 matching 7 bases. Germline-derived CDR1 and CDR2 are LGHNT and FRNRAP. The CDR3 covers 14 residues. J was trimmed by 4 bases and V by 6 bases; bases with no gene match: 7.

The chain recombines TRBV29-1 with TRBJ1-3, with D tentatively TRBD1 (5 bases). This CDR3 is built from 13 residues. Germline lookup yields CDR1 SQVTM and CDR2 ANQGSEA. The V gene lost 3 bases and the J gene lost 4 bases, with 10 bases spanning the gap. The CDR3 sequence is CSVERGSGNTIYF. CDR3 in DNA: TGCAGCGTTGAGCGGGGCTCGGGAAACACCATATATTTT.

The J gene is TRBJ2-1, the V gene TRBV24-1, with D maybe TRBD1 (6 bases). The CDR3 covers 16 residues. CDR1 and CDR2 from the germline V gene are KGHDR and SFDVKD. V was trimmed by 4 bases and J by 2 bases, leaving 14 bases between them. The CDR3 DNA reads TGTGCCACCAGTGAAACGGGACACGATGCCTACAATGAGCAGTTCTTC. Amino acid sequence: CATSETGHDAYNEQFF.

The chain uses TRBV27 and TRBJ1-1; 7 bases fit TRBD1. From germline, CDR1 is MNHEY and CDR2 SMNVEV (reference sequence). The CDR3 covers 15 residues. V was clipped by 3 bases and J by 5 bases; unmatched bases: 9. CDR3 DNA sequence: TGTGCCAGCAGTTTTGGACAGGCAAGGGGTACTGAAGCTTTCTTT. It is translated as CASSFGQARGTEAFF.

V gene TRBV25-1 combines with J gene TRBJ1-1; 8 bases match TRBD1. V dropped 1 base and J dropped 1; count of bases not matched to a gene: 2. Germline values: CDR1 MGHDK, CDR2 SYGVNS. The CDR3 runs 15 residues. The CDR3 region is CASSESGGGNTEAFF. In nucleotides, the CDR3 is TGTGCCAGCAGTGAATCAGGGGGCGGGAACACTGAAGCTTTCTTT.

The gene calls are TRBV5-6 and TRBJ1-1; the D is unclear. Germline V lookup: CDR1 SGHDT, CDR2 YYEEEE. The CDR3 runs 15 residues. The ends were cut back, 0 bases at V and 4 bases at J, with 13 bases in the middle. CDR3 loop: CASSLGHRGSTEAFF. The CDR3 DNA follows: TGTGCCAGCAGCTTGGGCCACAGAGGGAGCACTGAAGCTTTCTTT.

The chain joins TRBV6-1 to TRBJ1-2, with D unclear. Germline assignment: CDR1 MNHNS and CDR2 SASEGT. The CDR3 has 11 amino acids. V lost 10 bases and J 0 bases, leaving 6 bases between the germline ends. The CDR3 bases are TGTGCCACCGGGACTAACTATGGCTACACCTTC. It yields the protein CATGTNYGYTF.

The chain employs TRBV29-1 and TRBJ2-3; 13 nucleotides line up with TRBD2. This CDR3 contains 16 residues. V gave up 5 bases and J gave up 6 bases; unmatched junction bases: 11. The germline gives CDR1 SQVTM, CDR2 ANQGSEA. The CDR3: CSVPSPLAGGRDTQYF. The CDR3 DNA reads TGCAGCGTTCCCTCCCCACTAGCGGGGGGGCGGGATACGCAGTATTTT.

Note on this clone: An end of the junction differs from the germline gene, which may be a read error. The genes are TRBV5-4 and TRBJ1-2, with 8 bases lining up with TRBD1. This CDR3 has 11 amino acids. Per germline, CDR1 SGHNT and CDR2 YYREEE (reference sequence). Here the CDR3 DNA reads TGTGCCAGCAGCTCGGACAGGGTCCCCCTCTTC. Its translation is CASSSDRVPLF.

The chain uses TRBV4-2 and TRBJ1-2; the match to TRBD1 covers 11 bases. CDR3 length: 17 residues. V was clipped by 0 bases and J by 6 bases; unmatched bases: 9. Germline V lookup: CDR1 LGHNA, CDR2 YNFKEQ. The CDR3 reads CASSQEGFGGQGDGYTF. DNA for the CDR3: TGTGCCAGCAGCCAAGAGGGGTTTGGGGGACAGGGGGATGGCTACACCTTC.

The chain carries TRBV30 and TRBJ1-3, with D possibly being TRBD1 (5 bases). The CDR3 length is 12 residues. The germline gives CDR1 GTSNPN, CDR2 SVGIG (reference sequence). V lost 2 bases and J lost 10, with 12 bases in between. The CDR3 reads CAWSPGGRTIYF. As DNA, the CDR3 is TGTGCCTGGAGTCCGGGGGGTCGAACCATATATTTT. The whole variable domain, remainder taken from reference TRBV30 and TRBJ1-3, is SQTIHQWPATLVQPVGSPLSLECTVEGTSNPNLYWYRQAAGRGLQLLFYSVGIGQISSEVPQNLSASRPQDRQFILSSKKLLLSDSGFYLCAWSPGGRTIYFGEGSWLTVV.